This T cell receptor (beta chain) came from a study of T cells in Graves' hyperthyroidism and ophthalmopathy. CDR3 length: 14 amino acids. Trimming took off 2 bases at V and 6 bases at J, with 13 bases between the two ends. The germline gives CDR1 MDHEN, CDR2 SYDVKM. This clonotype was recorded at least ten times. TCR beta CDR3 region amplification was performed from RNA transcripts. A first-round RT-PCR of the TCR CDR3 used the HTBI primer set. TCRdb used MiXCR to reprocess the multiplex PCR reads, holding one entry per CDR3 protein. The sample has hundreds of thousands of distinct CDR3 sequences; about 14% are singletons.

The sequence came from a woman aged 25 to 39 with Graves' hyperthyroidism that later progressed to Graves' ophthalmopathy. Sequencing input: blood. The J gene is TRBJ1-2, the V gene TRBV28, with D possibly being TRBD1 (5 bases). CDR3 sequence (DNA): TGTGCCAGCAGTTTAACGGGGCCTCAGGATGGCTACACCTTC. Protein: CASSLTGPQDGYTF.